This T cell receptor beta chain was obtained from a study of T cell changes during pregnancy in multiple sclerosis. This clone has just one count. The protocol was immunoSEQ multiplex PCR, while the TCRdb copy is restricted to in-frame clones and leaves out a portion. There are tens of thousands of clones in the sample; 92% occur only once, and 0.15% to 0.2% lies in the top ten. The TCR originated in a female donor with multiple sclerosis, enrolled in a pregnancy study. The sequenced sample was CD4+ T cells from peripheral blood mononuclear cells, obtained in the second trimester of pregnancy.

The CDR3 here is CASSGSLGGNIQYF. The CDR3 bases are TGTGCCAGCAGCGGTTCCCTGGGGGGAAACATTCAGTACTTC. V usage is TRBV28 and J usage is TRBJ2-4, with a tentative D call TRBD2 (6 bases). Trimming stripped 6 bases from V and 6 bases from J, with 15 bases between. Germline CDR1 reads MDHEN; CDR2 reads SYDVKM. The CDR3 runs to 14 residues.